This T cell receptor beta chain was recorded in a study of blood T cell repertoires in COVID-19. The ends lost 3 bases at V and 2 bases at J; junction bases unmatched: 6. The CDR3 sequence is 15 residues long. CDR1 and CDR2 (germline): SGHRS, YFSETQ. One Seattle source followed patients from active infection through their disease course. Methods used by the authors: The authors estimated nucleated cell counts from reference gene primer amplification. Generated by immunoSEQ multiplex PCR, the TCRdb table keeps only in-frame clones and is missing some. V, J and clone size derive from that table, while D and trimming were established from the DNA sequence. The data contain around 260,000 clones, approximately 91% of them singletons.

The rearrangement joins TRBV5-1 to TRBJ1-1; 8 bases are a match to TRBD1. Sequencing input: peripheral blood. The TCR originated in a woman aged 25 to 45 with COVID-19, enrolled during active disease. The CDR3 region has the DNA TGCGCCAGCAGCTCCCAAGACAGGGGAAACACTGAAGCTTTCTTT. This encodes CASSSQDRGNTEAFF.